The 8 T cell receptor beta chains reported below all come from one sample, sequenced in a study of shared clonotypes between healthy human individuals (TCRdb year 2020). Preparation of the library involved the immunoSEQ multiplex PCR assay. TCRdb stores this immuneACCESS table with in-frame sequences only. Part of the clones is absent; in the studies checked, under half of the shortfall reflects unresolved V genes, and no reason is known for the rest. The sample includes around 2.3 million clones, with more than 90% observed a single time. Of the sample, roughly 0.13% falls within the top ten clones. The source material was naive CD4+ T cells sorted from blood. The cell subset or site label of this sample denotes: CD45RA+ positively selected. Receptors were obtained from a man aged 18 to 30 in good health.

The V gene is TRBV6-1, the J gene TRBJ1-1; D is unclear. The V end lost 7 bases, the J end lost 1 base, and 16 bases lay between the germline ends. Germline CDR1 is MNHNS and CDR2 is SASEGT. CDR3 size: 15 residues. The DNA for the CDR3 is TGTGCCAGCACCCGAGTTGGGGTACCGAACACTGAAGCTTTCTTT. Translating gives CASTRVGVPNTEAFF.

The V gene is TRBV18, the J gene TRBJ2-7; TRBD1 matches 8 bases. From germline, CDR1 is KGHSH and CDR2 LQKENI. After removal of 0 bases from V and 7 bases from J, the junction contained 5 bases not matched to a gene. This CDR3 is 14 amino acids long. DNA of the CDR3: TGTGCCAGCTCACCACCGACAGGGGATGGGGAGCAGTACTTC. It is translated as CASSPPTGDGEQYF.

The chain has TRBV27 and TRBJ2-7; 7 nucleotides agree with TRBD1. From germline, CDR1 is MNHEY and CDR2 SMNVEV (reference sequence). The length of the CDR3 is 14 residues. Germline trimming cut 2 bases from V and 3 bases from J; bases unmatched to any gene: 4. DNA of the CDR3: TGTGCCAGCAGTTTAGTTTCAGGGGGCTACGAGCAGTACTTC. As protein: CASSLVSGGYEQYF.

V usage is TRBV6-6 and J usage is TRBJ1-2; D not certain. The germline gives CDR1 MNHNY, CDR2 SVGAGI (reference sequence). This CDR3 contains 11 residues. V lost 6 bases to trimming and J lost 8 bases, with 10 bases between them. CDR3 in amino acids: CASREGSGYTF. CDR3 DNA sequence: TGTGCCAGCAGAGAAGGGAGCGGCTACACCTTC.

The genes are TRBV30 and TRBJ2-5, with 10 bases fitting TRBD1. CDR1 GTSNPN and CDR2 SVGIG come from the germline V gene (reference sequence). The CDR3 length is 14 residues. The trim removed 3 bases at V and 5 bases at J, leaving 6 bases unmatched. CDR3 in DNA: TGTGCCTGGAGCGACAGGGGGCTCGGGGAGACCCAGTACTTC. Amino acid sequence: CAWSDRGLGETQYF.

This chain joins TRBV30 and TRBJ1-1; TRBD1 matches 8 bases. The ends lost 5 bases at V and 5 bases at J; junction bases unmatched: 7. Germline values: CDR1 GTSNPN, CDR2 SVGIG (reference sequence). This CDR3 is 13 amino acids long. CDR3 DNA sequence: TGTGCCTGGGGACAGGGACTTCGTACTGAAGCTTTCTTT. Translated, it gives CAWGQGLRTEAFF.

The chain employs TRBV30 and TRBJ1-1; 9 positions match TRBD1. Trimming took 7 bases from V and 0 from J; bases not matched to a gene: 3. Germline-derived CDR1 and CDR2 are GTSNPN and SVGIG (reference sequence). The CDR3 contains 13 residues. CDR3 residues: CAYRQGVNTEAFF. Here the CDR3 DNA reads TGTGCCTACCGACAGGGGGTGAACACTGAAGCTTTCTTT.

As DNA, the CDR3 is TGCAGCGTGAGCGGGGAGGAGACCCAGTACTTC. Encoded protein: CSVSGEETQYF. The chain links TRBV29-1 to TRBJ2-5; 7 bases fit TRBD2. The germline gives CDR1 SQVTM, CDR2 ANQGSEA. V shed 6 bases, J shed 5 bases, and the junction held 3 bases outside the gene matches. This CDR3 is built from 11 residues.